This T cell receptor (beta chain) was retrieved from a study of T cell repertoires in cytomegalovirus infection. Study-wide context: In public TCR beta signatures, there were indications of both CMV infection and matching HLA type.

A remark on this clonotype: What it binds is not known.

From the reads, TCRdb called clonotypes with MiXCR, one entry per CDR3 protein. The sample shows 830,000 or so distinct CDR3 sequences, 32% of them seen only once. The germline CDR1 and CDR2 sequences are SGHRS and YFSETQ. V was shortened by 3 bases and J by 4 bases, with 20 bases between the two germline ends. The CDR3 is 17 amino acids. The source of this sequence is a human donor in good health (CMV status not recorded). Some clones in this sample may be carry-over from other donors' samples. The source material was cultured CD8+ T cells from PBMCs, sampled from culture after CMV antigen stimulation. This chain connects TRBV5-1 to TRBJ2-4; either TRBD1 or TRBD2 may supply D (5 bases each). The CDR3 loop reads CASSSYFSRDGKNIQYF. DNA of the CDR3: TGCGCCAGCAGCTCCTACTTTAGCAGGGACGGGAAAAACATTCAGTACTTC.